This record covers a single TCR beta chain. Its antigen is as yet unknown. The sample comes from a study of cytomegalovirus exposure and HLA in healthy donors. 13 Jbeta primers and 60 Vbeta primers were used for the PCR. Clones were sequenced by immunoSEQ multiplex PCR, and TCRdb holds only the in-frame ones, with some missing. The table lists roughly 120,000 clones, about 80% of them singletons. Study outcomes and limitations: Sequencing probably produced one cluster of sequence variants that were highly shared.

Germline CDR1 reads MNHEY; CDR2 reads SMNVEV (reference sequence). After removal of 5 bases from V and 4 bases from J, the junction contained 5 bases not matched to a gene. The CDR3 covers 14 residues. The TCR sequence derives from a human donor in good health. The J gene is TRBJ1-5, the V gene TRBV27, with 7 bases identical to TRBD1. The sequenced material came from PBMCs. The CDR3 is CASSQWDSNQPQHF. CDR3 nucleotides: TGTGCCAGCAGTCAGTGGGACAGTAATCAGCCCCAGCATTTT.